This T cell receptor (beta chain) was captured by sequencing in a study of cytomegalovirus exposure and HLA in healthy donors. The study's findings and limits: Among TCR beta chains of equal frequency, HLA-associated ones were more clonally expanded in a later analysis. Per a prior analysis, the majority of TCR beta V segments were productive roughly 87% or roughly 30% of the time.

The donors (healthy individuals) were bone marrow donors. CDR1 MNHEY and CDR2 SVGAGI come from the germline V gene. The CDR3 length is 14 residues. Between the trimmed V and J ends, which lost 6 bases and 4 bases, there was a span of 15 bases. With 60 Vbeta and 13 Jbeta primers, the PCR was carried out. Per the authors' pipeline: It was a later analysis that counted tens of millions of unique TCR beta chains, of which some 9.9 million were shared. Produced via immunoSEQ multiplex PCR; TCRdb's table is partial and in-frame only. Clone size and V and J calls were adopted from that table, with D and trimming inferred from the DNA. The table has approximately 180,000 clones, approximately 11% seen once. Remarks on this clone: Antigen unknown.

The sequence was collected from a man over 45 in good health and CMV-seropositive. Material: PBMCs. The chain uses TRBV6-5 and TRBJ1-1; D is unclear. The CDR3 region is CASRARREGTEAFF. The CDR3 nucleotides read TGTGCCAGCAGGGCTCGGAGGGAGGGCACTGAAGCTTTCTTT.